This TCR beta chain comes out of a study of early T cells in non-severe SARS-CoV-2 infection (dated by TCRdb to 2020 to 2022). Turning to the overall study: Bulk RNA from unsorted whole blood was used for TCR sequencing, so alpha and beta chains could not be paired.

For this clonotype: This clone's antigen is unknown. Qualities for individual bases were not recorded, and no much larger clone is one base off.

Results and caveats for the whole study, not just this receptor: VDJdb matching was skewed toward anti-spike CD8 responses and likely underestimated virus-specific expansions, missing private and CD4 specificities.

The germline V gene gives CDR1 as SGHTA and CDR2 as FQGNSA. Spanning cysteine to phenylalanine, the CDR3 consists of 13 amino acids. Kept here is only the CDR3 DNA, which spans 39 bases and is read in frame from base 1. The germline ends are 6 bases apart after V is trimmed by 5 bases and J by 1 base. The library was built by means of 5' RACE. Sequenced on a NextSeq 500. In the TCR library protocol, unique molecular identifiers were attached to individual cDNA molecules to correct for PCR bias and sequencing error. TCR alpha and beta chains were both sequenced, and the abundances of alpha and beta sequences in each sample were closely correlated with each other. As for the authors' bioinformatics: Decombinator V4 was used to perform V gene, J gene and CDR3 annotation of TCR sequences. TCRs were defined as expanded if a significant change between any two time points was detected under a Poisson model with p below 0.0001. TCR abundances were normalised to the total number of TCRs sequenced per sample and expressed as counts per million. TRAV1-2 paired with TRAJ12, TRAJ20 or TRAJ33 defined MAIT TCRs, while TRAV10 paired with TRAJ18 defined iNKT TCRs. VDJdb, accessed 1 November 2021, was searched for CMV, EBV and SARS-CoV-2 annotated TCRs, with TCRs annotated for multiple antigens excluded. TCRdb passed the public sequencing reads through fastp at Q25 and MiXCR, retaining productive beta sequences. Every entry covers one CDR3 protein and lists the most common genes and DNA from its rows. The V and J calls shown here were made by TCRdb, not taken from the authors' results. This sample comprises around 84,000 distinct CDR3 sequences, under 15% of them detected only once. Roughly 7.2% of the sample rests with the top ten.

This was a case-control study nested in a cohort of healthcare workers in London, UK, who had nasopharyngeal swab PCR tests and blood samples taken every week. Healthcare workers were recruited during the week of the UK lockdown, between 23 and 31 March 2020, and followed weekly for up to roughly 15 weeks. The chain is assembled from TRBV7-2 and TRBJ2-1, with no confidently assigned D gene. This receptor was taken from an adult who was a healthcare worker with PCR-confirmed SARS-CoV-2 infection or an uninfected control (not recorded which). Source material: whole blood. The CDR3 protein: CASSPISYNEQFF. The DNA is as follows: TGTGCCAGCAGCCCCATTTCCTACAATGAGCAGTTCTTC.